These T cell receptor beta chains were read from a single sample in a study of blood T cell repertoires in COVID-19. Using immunoSEQ multiplex PCR, the repertoire was profiled, and TCRdb retains in-frame clones only, with some absent. The table includes about 370,000 clones, 80% to 90% detected once. Specimen: peripheral blood. The receptors originated from a woman aged 25-40 years with COVID-19, enrolled during active disease. CDR3s include the opening cysteine and the closing phenylalanine or tryptophan. D genes are given only for firm matches. Clone size, where shown, is once, few, many, or a class for clones that have expanded.

cdr3_aa: CATSGGRDNQPQHF
cdr3_nt: TGTGCCACCAGCGGTGGCAGGGACAATCAGCCCCAGCATTTT
j_call: TRBJ1-5
v_call: TRBV15
d_call: NA
clone_size: NA

cdr3_aa: CAIRDLNTGELFF
cdr3_nt: TGTGCCATCAGGGACTTAAACACCGGGGAGCTGTTTTTT
j_call: TRBJ2-2
v_call: TRBV10-3
d_call: NA
clone_size: NA

cdr3_aa: CARLEIGTNYEQYF
cdr3_nt: TGTGCCAGATTAGAGATCGGGACAAACTACGAGCAGTACTTC
j_call: TRBJ2-7
v_call: TRBV6-9
d_call: NA
clone_size: once

cdr3_aa: CALKAAGITDTQYF
cdr3_nt: TGTGCCCTGAAGGCAGCGGGTATCACAGATACGCAGTATTTT
j_call: TRBJ2-3
v_call: TRBV2
d_call: NA
clone_size: few

cdr3_aa: CASSYLGDHYGYTF
cdr3_nt: TGTGCCAGCAGTTACCTGGGAGATCACTATGGCTACACCTTC
j_call: TRBJ1-2
v_call: TRBV6-5
d_call: NA
clone_size: few

cdr3_aa: CAAQDQGQLFQYQETQYF
cdr3_nt: TGTGCCGCCCAAGATCAGGGACAGCTTTTTCAGTACCAAGAGACCCAGTACTTC
j_call: TRBJ2-5
v_call: TRBV6-4
d_call: TRBD1
clone_size: NA

cdr3_aa: CASSQDGSVLNEQFF
cdr3_nt: TGCGCCAGCAGCCAAGACGGCAGCGTACTCAATGAGCAGTTCTTC
j_call: TRBJ2-1
v_call: TRBV4-1
d_call: NA
clone_size: NA

cdr3_aa: CASSLGSTRGGTDTQYF
cdr3_nt: TGTGCCAGCAGCTTAGGCAGTACACGGGGTGGCACAGATACGCAGTATTTT
j_call: TRBJ2-3
v_call: TRBV11-2
d_call: NA
clone_size: NA

cdr3_aa: CASSFTSSGSLYEQYF
cdr3_nt: TGTGCCAGCAGTTTCACCTCTAGCGGGAGTCTGTACGAGCAGTACTTC
j_call: TRBJ2-7
v_call: TRBV28
d_call: TRBD2
clone_size: NA

cdr3_aa: CASSSGQEGEKLFF
cdr3_nt: TGCGCCAGCAGCTCAGGACAGGAGGGTGAAAAACTGTTTTTT
j_call: TRBJ1-4
v_call: TRBV5-1
d_call: TRBD1
clone_size: NA

cdr3_aa: CAWSVLSGRFHEQFF
cdr3_nt: TGTGCCTGGAGTGTACTTAGCGGGAGATTCCACGAGCAGTTCTTC
j_call: TRBJ2-1
v_call: TRBV30
d_call: TRBD2
clone_size: once

cdr3_aa: CASSLYMGASYEQYF
cdr3_nt: TGTGCCAGCAGCCTCTATATGGGGGCCTCCTACGAGCAGTACTTC
j_call: TRBJ2-7
v_call: TRBV3-1/TRBV3-2
d_call: NA
clone_size: NA

cdr3_aa: CASSWRAFYGYTF
cdr3_nt: TGTGCCAGCAGCTGGAGGGCATTCTATGGCTACACCTTC
j_call: TRBJ1-2
v_call: TRBV12-3/TRBV12-4
d_call: NA
clone_size: NA

cdr3_aa: CASSLFTRAYEQYF
cdr3_nt: TGTGCCAGCAGCTTGTTCACACGGGCCTACGAGCAGTACTTC
j_call: TRBJ2-7
v_call: TRBV7-8
d_call: NA
clone_size: NA

cdr3_aa: CASSLTGQGLSNQPQHF
cdr3_nt: TGTGCCAGCAGCTTAACGGGACAGGGACTGAGCAATCAGCCCCAGCATTTT
j_call: TRBJ1-5
v_call: TRBV7-2
d_call: TRBD1
clone_size: NA

cdr3_aa: CSVPNLAGGLNEQFF
cdr3_nt: TGCAGCGTCCCCAACCTTGCGGGAGGGCTGAATGAGCAGTTCTTC
j_call: TRBJ2-1
v_call: TRBV29-1
d_call: TRBD2
clone_size: NA

cdr3_aa: CASSRTSGTPYEQYF
cdr3_nt: TGTGCCAGCAGCCGGACTAGCGGGACACCCTACGAGCAGTACTTC
j_call: TRBJ2-7
v_call: TRBV11-2
d_call: TRBD2
clone_size: once

cdr3_aa: CASSQVDRGRELFF
cdr3_nt: TGCGCCAGCAGCCAAGTGGACAGAGGACGGGAGCTGTTTTTT
j_call: TRBJ2-2
v_call: TRBV4-3
d_call: NA
clone_size: NA

cdr3_aa: CASSTRDRGRSPLHF
cdr3_nt: TGTGCCAGCAGTACGCGGGACAGGGGTCGTTCACCCCTCCACTTT
j_call: TRBJ1-6
v_call: TRBV6-5
d_call: TRBD1
clone_size: NA

cdr3_aa: CASGQSNGYTF
cdr3_nt: TGTGCCAGCGGACAGAGCAACGGGTACACCTTC
j_call: TRBJ1-2
v_call: TRBV6-5
d_call: NA
clone_size: NA

cdr3_aa: CASKVPYPRVGGEQFF
cdr3_nt: TGTGCCAGCAAGGTCCCCTACCCTAGGGTCGGAGGTGAGCAGTTCTTC
j_call: TRBJ2-1
v_call: TRBV28
d_call: NA
clone_size: NA

cdr3_aa: CASSRGTEAFF
cdr3_nt: TGTGCCAGCAGTCGGGGGACTGAAGCTTTCTTT
j_call: TRBJ1-1
v_call: TRBV6-5
d_call: NA
clone_size: NA

cdr3_aa: CSVELRQGGTGELFF
cdr3_nt: TGCAGCGTTGAATTGAGGCAGGGTGGCACCGGGGAGCTGTTTTTT
j_call: TRBJ2-2
v_call: TRBV29-1
d_call: NA
clone_size: NA

cdr3_aa: CASSSPGLSHYEQYF
cdr3_nt: TGTGCCAGCAGTTCACCGGGACTGTCGCACTACGAGCAGTACTTC
j_call: TRBJ2-7
v_call: TRBV27
d_call: NA
clone_size: NA

cdr3_aa: CASSATSGVYNEQFF
cdr3_nt: TGTGCCAGCAGCGCGACTAGCGGAGTCTACAATGAGCAGTTCTTC
j_call: TRBJ2-1
v_call: TRBV9
d_call: TRBD2
clone_size: NA

cdr3_aa: CASSQDRASGNVYEQYF
cdr3_nt: TGTGCCAGCAGCCAAGATCGGGCTAGCGGGAATGTGTACGAGCAGTACTTC
j_call: TRBJ2-7
v_call: TRBV4-2
d_call: TRBD2
clone_size: NA

cdr3_aa: CASSFSIDRGLQETQYF
cdr3_nt: TGTGCCAGCAGTTTCTCCATCGACAGGGGCCTCCAAGAGACCCAGTACTTC
j_call: TRBJ2-5
v_call: TRBV28
d_call: TRBD1
clone_size: NA

cdr3_aa: CASSARTAKETQYF
cdr3_nt: TGTGCCAGCAGCGCGCGGACAGCCAAAGAGACCCAGTACTTC
j_call: TRBJ2-5
v_call: TRBV2
d_call: NA
clone_size: once

cdr3_aa: CASSENPSGTAGELFF
cdr3_nt: TGTGCCAGCAGTGAAAATCCTAGCGGGACGGCCGGGGAGCTGTTTTTT
j_call: TRBJ2-2
v_call: TRBV6-1
d_call: TRBD2
clone_size: NA

cdr3_aa: CASRPGTGDTGELFF
cdr3_nt: TGTGCCAGCAGACCCGGGACTGGAGACACCGGGGAGCTGTTTTTT
j_call: TRBJ2-2
v_call: TRBV6-6
d_call: NA
clone_size: NA

cdr3_aa: CASSLLGQPSTDTQYF
cdr3_nt: TGTGCCAGCAGTTTATTGGGACAGCCTAGCACAGATACGCAGTATTTT
j_call: TRBJ2-3
v_call: TRBV27
d_call: TRBD1
clone_size: NA

cdr3_aa: CASSVQGARETQYF
cdr3_nt: TGTGCCAGCTCAGTACAGGGGGCACGCGAGACCCAGTACTTC
j_call: TRBJ2-5
v_call: TRBV18
d_call: TRBD1
clone_size: NA

cdr3_aa: CASSYVAIHSTDTQYF
cdr3_nt: TGTGCCAGCAGTTACGTAGCGATACATAGCACAGATACGCAGTATTTT
j_call: TRBJ2-3
v_call: TRBV6-2/TRBV6-3
d_call: NA
clone_size: NA

cdr3_aa: CAWSVPGQGRSSQYF
cdr3_nt: TGTGCCTGGAGTGTACCGGGACAGGGGCGAAGTTCGCAGTATTTT
j_call: TRBJ2-3
v_call: TRBV30
d_call: TRBD1
clone_size: NA

cdr3_aa: CASSNQGWCRETQYF
cdr3_nt: TGTGCCAGCAGCAATCAGGGGTGGTGTCGGGAGACCCAGTACTTC
j_call: TRBJ2-5
v_call: TRBV21-1
d_call: NA
clone_size: NA